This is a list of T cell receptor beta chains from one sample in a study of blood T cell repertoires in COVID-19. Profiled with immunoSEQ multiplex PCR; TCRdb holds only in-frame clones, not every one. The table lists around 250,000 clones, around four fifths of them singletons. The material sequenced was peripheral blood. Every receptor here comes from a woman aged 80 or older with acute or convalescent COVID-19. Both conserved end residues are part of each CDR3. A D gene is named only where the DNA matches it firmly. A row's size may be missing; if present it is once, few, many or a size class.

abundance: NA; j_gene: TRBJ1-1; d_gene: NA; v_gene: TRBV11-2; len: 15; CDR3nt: TGTGCCAGCAGCTTACGGACAGTCTTGAACACTGAAGCTTTCTTT; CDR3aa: CASSLRTVLNTEAFF
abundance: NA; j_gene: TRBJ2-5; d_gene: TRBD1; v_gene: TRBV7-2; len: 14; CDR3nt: TGTGCCAGCAGCGAGGACAGGAGTAGAGAGACCCAGTACTTC; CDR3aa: CASSEDRSRETQYF
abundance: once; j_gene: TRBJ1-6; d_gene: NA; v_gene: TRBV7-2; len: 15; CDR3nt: TGTGCCAGCAGAGCCGGACAGATCTATAATTCACCCCTCCACTTT; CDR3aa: CASRAGQIYNSPLHF
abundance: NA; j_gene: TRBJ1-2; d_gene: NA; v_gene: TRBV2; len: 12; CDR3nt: TGTGCCAGCAGCGAACGGGGTTCTGGCTACACCTTC; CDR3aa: CASSERGSGYTF
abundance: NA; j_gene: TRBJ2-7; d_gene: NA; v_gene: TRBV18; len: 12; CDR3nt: TGTGCCAGCTCACCAGGCAGGTACGAGCAGTACTTC; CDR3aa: CASSPGRYEQYF
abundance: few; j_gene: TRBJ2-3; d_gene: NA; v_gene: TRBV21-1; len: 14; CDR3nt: TGTGCCAGCAGCATCAGAGGGAGTGAGGATACGCAGTATTTT; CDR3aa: CASSIRGSEDTQYF
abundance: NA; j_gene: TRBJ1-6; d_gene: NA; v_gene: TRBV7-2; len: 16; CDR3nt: TGTGCCAGCAGCTCACAGGGAAAACTGTATAATTCACCCCTCCACTTT; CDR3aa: CASSSQGKLYNSPLHF
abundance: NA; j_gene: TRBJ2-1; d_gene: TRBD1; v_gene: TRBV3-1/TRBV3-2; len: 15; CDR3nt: TGTGCCAGCAGCCAACAGGGGGCGGATTACAATGAGCAGTTCTTC; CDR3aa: CASSQQGADYNEQFF
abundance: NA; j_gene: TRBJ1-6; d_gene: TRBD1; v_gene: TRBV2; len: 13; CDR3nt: TGTGCCAGCAGTGGGACAGGGGGTTGGGCCCTCCACTTT; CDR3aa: CASSGTGGWALHF
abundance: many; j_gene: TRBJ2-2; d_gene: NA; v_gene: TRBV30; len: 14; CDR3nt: TGTGCCTGGAGCGCGGGGACGAACACCGGGGAGCTGTTTTTT; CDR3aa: CAWSAGTNTGELFF
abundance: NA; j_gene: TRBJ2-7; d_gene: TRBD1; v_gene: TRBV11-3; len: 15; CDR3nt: TGTGCCAGCAGCTTCGGCGGGACAGGGGGCTACGAGCAGTACTTC; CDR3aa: CASSFGGTGGYEQYF
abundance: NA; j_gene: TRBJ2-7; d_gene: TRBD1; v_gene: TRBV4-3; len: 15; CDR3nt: TGCGCCAGCAGCGCAACCGGGACAGGGTCGTACGAGCAGTACTTC; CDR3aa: CASSATGTGSYEQYF
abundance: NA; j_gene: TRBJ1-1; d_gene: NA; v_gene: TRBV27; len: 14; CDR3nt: TGTGCCAGCAGGGCCGACAGGATGAACACTGAAGCTTTCTTT; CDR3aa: CASRADRMNTEAFF
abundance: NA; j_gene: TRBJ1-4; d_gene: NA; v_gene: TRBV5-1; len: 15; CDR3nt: TGCGCCAGCAGCTTGGCACATTCGGGTAATGAAAAACTGTTTTTT; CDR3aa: CASSLAHSGNEKLFF
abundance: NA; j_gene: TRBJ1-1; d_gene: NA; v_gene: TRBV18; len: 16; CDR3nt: TGTGCCAGCTCAGAGGGGACACCTGAAATGAACACTGAAGCTTTCTTT; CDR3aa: CASSEGTPEMNTEAFF
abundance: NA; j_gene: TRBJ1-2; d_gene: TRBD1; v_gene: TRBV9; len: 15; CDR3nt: TGTGCCAGCAGCACCAGACAGGGGGTTACGGGTGGCTACACCTTC; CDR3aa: CASSTRQGVTGGYTF
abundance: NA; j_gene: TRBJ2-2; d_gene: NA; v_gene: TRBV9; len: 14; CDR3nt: TGTGCCAGCAGCGTAGAAGCGCCCACCGGGGAGCTGTTTTTT; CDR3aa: CASSVEAPTGELFF
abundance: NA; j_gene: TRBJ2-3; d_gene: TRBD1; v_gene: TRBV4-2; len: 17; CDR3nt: TGTGCCAGCAGCCAAAAGATAGGGGGCTTCGGCACAGATACGCAGTATTTT; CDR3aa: CASSQKIGGFGTDTQYF
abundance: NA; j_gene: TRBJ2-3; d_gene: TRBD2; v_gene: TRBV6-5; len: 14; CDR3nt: TGTGCCAGCAGGTTAGCGGGATCCACAGATACGCAGTATTTT; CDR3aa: CASRLAGSTDTQYF
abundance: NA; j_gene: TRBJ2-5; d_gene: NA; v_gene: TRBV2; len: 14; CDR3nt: TGTGCCAGCAGTGTAGACAGGAACCAAGAGACCCAGTACTTC; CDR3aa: CASSVDRNQETQYF
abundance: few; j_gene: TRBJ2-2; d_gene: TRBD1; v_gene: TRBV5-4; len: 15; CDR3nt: TGTGCCAGCAGCCTCTGGACAGGGAGCACCGGGGAGCTGTTTTTT; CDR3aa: CASSLWTGSTGELFF
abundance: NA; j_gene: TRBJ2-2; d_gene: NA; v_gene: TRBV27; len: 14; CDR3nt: TGTGCCAGCAGTTGGCGGTCGAACACCGGGGAGCTGTTTTTT; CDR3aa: CASSWRSNTGELFF
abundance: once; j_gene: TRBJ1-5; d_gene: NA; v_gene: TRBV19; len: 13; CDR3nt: TGTGCCAGTAACGACCCTCAGGAACAGCCCCAGCATTTT; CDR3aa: CASNDPQEQPQHF
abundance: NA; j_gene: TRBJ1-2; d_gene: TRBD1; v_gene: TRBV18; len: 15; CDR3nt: TGTGCCAGCTCACTAGGACAGGGGGCGAAGGATGGCTACACCTTC; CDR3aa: CASSLGQGAKDGYTF
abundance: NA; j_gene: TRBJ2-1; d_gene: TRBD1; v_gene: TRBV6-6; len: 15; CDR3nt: TGTGCCAGCAGCGACGGTGACAGGGATTACAATGAGCAGTTCTTC; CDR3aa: CASSDGDRDYNEQFF
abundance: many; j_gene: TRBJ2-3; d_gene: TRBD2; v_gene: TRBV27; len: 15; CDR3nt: TGTGCCAGCAGCACCGGGACTAGCTCCACAGATACGCAGTATTTT; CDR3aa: CASSTGTSSTDTQYF
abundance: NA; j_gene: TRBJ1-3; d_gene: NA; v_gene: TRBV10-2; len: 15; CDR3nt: TGCGCCAGCAGCGGCAGAGCGGGGGATGGAAACACCATATATTTT; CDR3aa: CASSGRAGDGNTIYF
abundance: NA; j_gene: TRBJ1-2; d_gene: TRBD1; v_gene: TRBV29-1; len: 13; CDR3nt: TGCAGCGTTGGGTGGACAGGGGGCAGAGGCTACACCTTC; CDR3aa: CSVGWTGGRGYTF
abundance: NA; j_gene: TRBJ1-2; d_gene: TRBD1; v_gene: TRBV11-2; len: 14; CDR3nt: TGTGCCAGCAGCTTAGAGAGACAGGGGAATGGCTACACCTTC; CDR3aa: CASSLERQGNGYTF
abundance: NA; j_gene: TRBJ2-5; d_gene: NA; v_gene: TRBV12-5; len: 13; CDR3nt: TGTGCTAGTGTCCACGACAGCCAAGAGACCCAGTACTTC; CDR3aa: CASVHDSQETQYF
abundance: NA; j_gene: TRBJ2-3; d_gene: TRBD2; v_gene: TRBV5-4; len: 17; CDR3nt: TGTGCCAGCAGCCCCCCGGGAGCGGGGGGGCGGACAGATACGCAGTATTTT; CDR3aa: CASSPPGAGGRTDTQYF
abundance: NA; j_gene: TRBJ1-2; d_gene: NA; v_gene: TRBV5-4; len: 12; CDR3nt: TGTGCCAGCAGCTTGGCAGGGAATGGCTACACCTTC; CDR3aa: CASSLAGNGYTF
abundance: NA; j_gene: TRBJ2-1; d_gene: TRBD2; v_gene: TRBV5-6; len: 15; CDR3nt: TGTGCCAGCAGGGGAGCGGGAGGGCCCAACAATGAGCAGTTCTTC; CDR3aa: CASRGAGGPNNEQFF
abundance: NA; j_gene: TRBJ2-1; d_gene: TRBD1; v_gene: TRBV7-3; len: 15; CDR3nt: TGTGCCAGCAGCCCGCCCGGGACAGGGTACAATGAGCAGTTCTTC; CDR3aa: CASSPPGTGYNEQFF